This T cell receptor beta chain was identified during a study of human T cells and chemical hapten exposure (dated by TCRdb to about 2021). Regarding the complete study: The libraries were sequenced as a pool, and the TCR yield per sample differed mostly because of small variations in library volumes within the pool. The study tracked peripheral blood TCR repertoire changes in vivo during primary and secondary sensitization to the hapten diphenylcyclopropenone (DPC) in alopecia patients. Both TCR alpha and TCR beta chains were sequenced from each blood RNA sample.

The meaning of the sample's time point label: healthy volunteer bleed at 2 weeks. Unfractionated whole blood was collected in Tempus Blood RNA tubes, and total RNA was extracted from that blood. Five or six healthy volunteers acted as controls for TCR sequencing and had blood drawn at day 0, 2 weeks and 6 weeks. The junction shows trimming of 2 bases on V and 1 base on J, and the gene matches do not reach 4 bases of it. CDR1 is given as SNHLY and CDR2 as FYNNEI, both from the germline V gene. The CDR3 sequence holds 16 residues, the cysteine and phenylalanine included. Just the 48-base CDR3 DNA is kept, in frame starting at base 1. Libraries were constructed by RACE. Sequencing used a NextSeq 500. Library preparation attached unique molecular identifiers to individual cDNA molecules for quantitative, reproducible TCR counting. In the authors' own workflow: Samples had a median of around 92,000 TCRs, with a range from about 23,224 to 750,000. V, J and CDR3 annotation of the TCR reads was carried out using the Decombinator software suite. Every sample was subsampled to the same number of TCRs (28,000) for the PS versus PT1 abundance plots. TCRs were defined as expanded if absent before sensitization and observed at least eight times at the 2-week time point. The raw public data were reprocessed by TCRdb itself: fastp quality trimming at Q25, MiXCR clonotype calling, in-frame beta chains only. Under each unique CDR3 protein, matching rows form one entry showing the most common genes and DNA. The V and J calls and clone size come from TCRdb's table, not from the authors' own analysis. The sample has just over 90,000 distinct CDR3 sequences on record, approximately 9.7% of them singletons. The top ten clonotypes cover around 3% of the sample.

Here is what the overall study found, with its caveats: No change with DPC sensitization was found in the number of TCRs above 1 in 1000 frequency, and no evidence of global repertoire structure alterations was found. After repeated subsampling, changes were observed in the strength of the expansion versus patch-test correlation and in the threshold at which the correlation became significant.

This clonotype was counted a few times. Its antigen is currently not known. No much larger clone is present one base from it, and per-base qualities are unavailable. The chain couples TRBV2 to TRBJ2-2; 7 junctional bases match TRBD2. The receptor's source is a female donor in good health. Some clones in this sample may be carry-over from other donors' samples. Sequenced sample: whole blood. The CDR3 region: CASSETGGRNTGELFF. The DNA reads TGTGCCAGCAGTGAAACTGGCGGGAGGAACACCGGGGAGCTGTTTTTT.